What follows are 6 T cell receptor beta chains derived from one specimen sequenced in a study of T cells in Graves' hyperthyroidism and ophthalmopathy. Template material for amplifying TCR beta CDR3 regions consisted of RNA transcripts. HTBI primers were employed in a first-round RT-PCR of the TCR CDR3. In TCRdb, the multiplex PCR reads were re-called with MiXCR into one record per CDR3 protein. The data contain around 800,000 distinct CDR3 sequences, about 38% of them singletons. Sequenced sample: blood. Receptor source: a man aged 18 to 29 with Graves' hyperthyroidism.

This clonotype has only a few counts. One end of the junction fails to match germline, which may point to a read error. The chain links TRBV13 to TRBJ1-6; 8 bases line up with TRBD1. Germline CDR1 and CDR2: PRHDT and FYEKMQ (reference sequence). CDR3 length: 16 amino acids. The CDR3, as DNA: TGTGCCAGCAGTTTAGGGGTTGACAGGGGCGGGTCACCCCTCCACTTT. Translated: CASSLGVDRGGSPLHF.

This clonotype was counted many times. The chain has TRBV29-1 and TRBJ1-1; possibly TRBD1 for D (6 bases). CDR1 and CDR2 (germline): SQVTM, ANQGSEA. V was cut by 2 bases and J by 11 bases, with 18 bases left in between. CDR3 size: 13 residues. CDR3 nucleotide sequence: TGCAGCGTTGAATTGAGGGGGGCACGAGATGCTTTCTTT. This sequence encodes CSVELRGARDAFF.

The V gene is TRBV20-1, the J gene TRBJ2-2; 7 bases align to TRBD2. CDR3 length: 15 residues. V shed 5 bases and J 6 bases; nucleotides not matched to a gene: 12. Germline V gives CDR1 DFQATT, CDR2 SNEGSKA (reference sequence). The CDR3 spells CSAHHWEGQPGELFF. The CDR3 DNA sequence: TGCAGTGCTCATCACTGGGAGGGGCAGCCCGGGGAGCTGTTTTTT.

This clonotype was seen only a few times. This may stem from a read error, because a much larger clone lies one nucleotide away. The chain is built from TRBV5-6 and TRBJ2-7; 8 bases map to TRBD1. CDR1 and CDR2 from the germline V gene are SGHDT and YYEEEE. This CDR3 has 13 residues. The CDR3, as DNA: TGTGCCAGCAGGTTGGACAGGGCTTACGAGCAGTACTTC. Amino acid sequence: CASRLDRAYEQYF. Variable domain in full (rest from reference TRBV5-6 and TRBJ2-7): DAGVTQSPTHLIKTRGQQVTLRCSPKSGHDTVSWYQQALGQGPQFIFQYYEEEERQRGNFPDRFSGHQFPNYSSELNVNALLLGDSALYLCASRLDRAYEQYFGPGTRLTVT.

The CDR3 loop is CASSSTDRGHTGELFF. CDR3 coding DNA: TGCGCCAGCAGCTCGACGGACAGGGGACACACCGGGGAGCTGTTTTTT. V and J are TRBV5-1 and TRBJ2-2, with TRBD1 matching over 9 bases. The V gene end was trimmed by 3 bases and the J gene end by 3 bases; junction bases not matched to a gene: 6. This CDR3 region has 16 residues. CDR1 is SGHRS and CDR2 is YFSETQ in the germline V gene.

The V gene is TRBV6-5, the J gene TRBJ1-1, with 12 positions matching TRBD1. The trim removed 5 bases at V and 4 bases at J, leaving 11 bases unmatched. There are 17 residues in the CDR3. Germline CDR1 reads MNHEY; CDR2 reads SVGAGI. CDR3 bases: TGTGCCAGCAGTACCGACCGGGACAGGGGGCAGGGCACTGAAGCTTTCTTT. It codes for CASSTDRDRGQGTEAFF.